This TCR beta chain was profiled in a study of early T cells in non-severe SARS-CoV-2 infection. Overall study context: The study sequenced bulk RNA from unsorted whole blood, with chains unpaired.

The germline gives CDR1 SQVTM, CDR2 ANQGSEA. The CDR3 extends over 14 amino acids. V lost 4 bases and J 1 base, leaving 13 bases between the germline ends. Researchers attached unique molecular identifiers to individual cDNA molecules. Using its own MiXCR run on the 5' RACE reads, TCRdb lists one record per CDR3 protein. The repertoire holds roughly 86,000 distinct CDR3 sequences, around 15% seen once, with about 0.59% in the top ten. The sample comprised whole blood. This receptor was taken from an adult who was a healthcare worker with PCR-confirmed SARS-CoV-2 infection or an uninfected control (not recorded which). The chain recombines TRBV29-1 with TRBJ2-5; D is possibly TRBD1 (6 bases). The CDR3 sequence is CSVARTVVQETQYF. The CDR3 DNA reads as TGCAGCGTTGCGCGGACAGTAGTCCAAGAGACCCAGTACTTC.